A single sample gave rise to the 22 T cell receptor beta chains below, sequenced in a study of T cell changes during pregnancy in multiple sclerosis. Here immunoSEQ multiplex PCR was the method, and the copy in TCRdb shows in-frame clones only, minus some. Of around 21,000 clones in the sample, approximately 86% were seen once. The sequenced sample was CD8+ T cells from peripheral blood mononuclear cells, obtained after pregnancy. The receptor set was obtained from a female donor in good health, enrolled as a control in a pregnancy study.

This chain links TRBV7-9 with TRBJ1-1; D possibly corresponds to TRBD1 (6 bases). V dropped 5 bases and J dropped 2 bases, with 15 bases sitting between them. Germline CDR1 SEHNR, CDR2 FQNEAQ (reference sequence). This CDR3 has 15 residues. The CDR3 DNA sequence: TGTGCCAGCAGCACTCAGACAGGCCTAAACACTGAAGCTTTCTTT. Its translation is CASSTQTGLNTEAFF.

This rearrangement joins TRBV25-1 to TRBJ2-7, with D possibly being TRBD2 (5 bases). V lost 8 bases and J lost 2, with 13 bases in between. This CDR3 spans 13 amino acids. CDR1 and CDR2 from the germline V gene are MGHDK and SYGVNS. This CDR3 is CASRQQTTYEQYF. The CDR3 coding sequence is TGTGCCAGCCGGCAGCAGACTACCTACGAGCAGTACTTC.

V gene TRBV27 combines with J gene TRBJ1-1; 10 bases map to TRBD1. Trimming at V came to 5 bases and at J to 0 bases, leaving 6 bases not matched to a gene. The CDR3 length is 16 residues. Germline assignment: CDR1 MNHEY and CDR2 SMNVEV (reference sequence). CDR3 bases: TGTGCCAGCAGTCCGCCGGGACAGGGGTTGAACACTGAAGCTTTCTTT. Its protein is CASSPPGQGLNTEAFF.

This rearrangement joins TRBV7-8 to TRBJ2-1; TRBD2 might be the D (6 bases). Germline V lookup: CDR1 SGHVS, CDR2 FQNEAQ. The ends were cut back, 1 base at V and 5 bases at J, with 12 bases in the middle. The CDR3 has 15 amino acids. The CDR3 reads CASSLGLASHNEQFF. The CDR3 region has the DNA TGTGCCAGCAGCTTAGGGCTAGCGTCCCACAATGAGCAGTTCTTC.

CDR3 sequence reads: CSVETGSNYGYTF. DNA of the CDR3: TGCAGCGTTGAGACAGGGAGTAACTATGGCTACACCTTC. This sequence joins TRBV29-1 and TRBJ1-2; 7 bases fit TRBD1. V lost 3 bases to trimming and J lost 1 base; unmatched junction nucleotides: 2. The CDR3 has 13 amino acids. The germline V gene has CDR1 SQVTM and CDR2 ANQGSEA.

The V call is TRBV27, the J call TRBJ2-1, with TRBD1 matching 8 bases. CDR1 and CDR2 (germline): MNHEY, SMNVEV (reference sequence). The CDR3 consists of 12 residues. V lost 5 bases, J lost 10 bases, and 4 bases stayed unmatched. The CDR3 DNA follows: TGTGCCAGCAGTCGAGGGACAGGAGAGCAGTTCTTC. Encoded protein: CASSRGTGEQFF.

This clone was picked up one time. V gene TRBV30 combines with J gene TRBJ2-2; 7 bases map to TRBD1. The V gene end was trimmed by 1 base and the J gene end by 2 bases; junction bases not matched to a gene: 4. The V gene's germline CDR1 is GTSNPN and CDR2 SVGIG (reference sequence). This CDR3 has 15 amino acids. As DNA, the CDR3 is TGTGCCTGGAGTGGGGGGACAGTAAACACCGGGGAGCTGTTTTTT. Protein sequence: CAWSGGTVNTGELFF.

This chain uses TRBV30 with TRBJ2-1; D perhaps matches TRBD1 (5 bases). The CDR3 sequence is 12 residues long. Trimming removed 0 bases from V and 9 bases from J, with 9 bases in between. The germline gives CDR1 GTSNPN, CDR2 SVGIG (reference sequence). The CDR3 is CAWSVGRSEQFF. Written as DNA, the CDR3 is TGTGCCTGGAGTGTGGGGCGGAGTGAGCAGTTCTTC.

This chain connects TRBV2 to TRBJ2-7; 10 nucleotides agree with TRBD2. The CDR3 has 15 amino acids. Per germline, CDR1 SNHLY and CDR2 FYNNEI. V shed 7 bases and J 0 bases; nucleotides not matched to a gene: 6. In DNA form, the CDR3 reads TGTGCCAGCAAAGGTGCTAGCGGGAGCTCCTACGAGCAGTACTTC. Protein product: CASKGASGSSYEQYF.

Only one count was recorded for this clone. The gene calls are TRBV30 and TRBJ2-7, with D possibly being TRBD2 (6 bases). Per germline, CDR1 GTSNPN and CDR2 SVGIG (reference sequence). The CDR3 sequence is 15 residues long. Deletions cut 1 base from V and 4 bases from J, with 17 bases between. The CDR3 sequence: CAWSASLMEGYEQYF. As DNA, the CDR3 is TGTGCCTGGAGTGCCTCCCTGATGGAGGGGTACGAGCAGTACTTC.

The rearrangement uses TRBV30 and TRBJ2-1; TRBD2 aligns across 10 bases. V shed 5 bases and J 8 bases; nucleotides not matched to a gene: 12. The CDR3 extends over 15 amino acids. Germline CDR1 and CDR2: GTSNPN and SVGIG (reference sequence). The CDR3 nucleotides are TGTGCCTGGGGCCTAGCTAGCGGGAGAGTCCATGAGCAGTTCTTC. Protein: CAWGLASGRVHEQFF.

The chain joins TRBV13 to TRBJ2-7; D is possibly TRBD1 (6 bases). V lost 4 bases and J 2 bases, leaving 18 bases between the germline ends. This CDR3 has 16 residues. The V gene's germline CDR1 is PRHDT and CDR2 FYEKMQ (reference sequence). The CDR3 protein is CASSSDETGVPYEQYF. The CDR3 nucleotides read TGTGCCAGCAGCTCAGACGAGACAGGAGTGCCCTACGAGCAGTACTTC.

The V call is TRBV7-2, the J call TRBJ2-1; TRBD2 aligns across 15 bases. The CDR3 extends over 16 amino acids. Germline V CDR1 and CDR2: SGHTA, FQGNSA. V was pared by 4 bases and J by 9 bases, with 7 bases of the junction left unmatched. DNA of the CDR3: TGTGCCAGCAGCTCAGGACTAGCGGGAGGGCTAAGTGAGCAGTTCTTC. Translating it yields CASSSGLAGGLSEQFF. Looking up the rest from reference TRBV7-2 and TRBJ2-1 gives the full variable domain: GAGVSQSPSNKVTEKGKDVELRCDPISGHTALYWYRQSLGQGLEFLIYFQGNSAPDKSGLPSDRFSAERTGGSVSTLTIQRTQQEDSAVYLCASSSGLAGGLSEQFFGPGTRLTVL.

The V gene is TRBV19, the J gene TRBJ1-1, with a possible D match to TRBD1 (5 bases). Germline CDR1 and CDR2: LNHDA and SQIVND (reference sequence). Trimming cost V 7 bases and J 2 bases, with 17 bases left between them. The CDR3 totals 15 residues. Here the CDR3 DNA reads TGTGCCAGTATCGACCCCCAGGGCCCCAACACTGAAGCTTTCTTT. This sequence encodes CASIDPQGPNTEAFF.

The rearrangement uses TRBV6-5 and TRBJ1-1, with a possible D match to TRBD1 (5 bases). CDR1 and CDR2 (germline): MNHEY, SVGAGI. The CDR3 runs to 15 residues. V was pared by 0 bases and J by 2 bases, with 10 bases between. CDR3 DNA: TGTGCCAGCAGTTACTCCCCAGGGATTAACACTGAAGCTTTCTTT. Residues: CASSYSPGINTEAFF.

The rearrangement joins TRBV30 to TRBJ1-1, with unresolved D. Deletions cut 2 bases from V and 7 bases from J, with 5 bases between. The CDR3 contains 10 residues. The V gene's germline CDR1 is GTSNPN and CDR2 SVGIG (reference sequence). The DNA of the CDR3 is TGTGCCTGGAGTTCGGGTGAAGCTTTCTTT. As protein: CAWSSGEAFF.

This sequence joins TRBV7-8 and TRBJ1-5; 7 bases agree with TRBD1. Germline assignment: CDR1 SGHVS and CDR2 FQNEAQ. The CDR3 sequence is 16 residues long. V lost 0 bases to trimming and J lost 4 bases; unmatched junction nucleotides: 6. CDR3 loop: CASSLASGQVNQPQHF. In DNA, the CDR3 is TGTGCCAGCAGCTTAGCTTCAGGACAGGTAAATCAGCCCCAGCATTTT.

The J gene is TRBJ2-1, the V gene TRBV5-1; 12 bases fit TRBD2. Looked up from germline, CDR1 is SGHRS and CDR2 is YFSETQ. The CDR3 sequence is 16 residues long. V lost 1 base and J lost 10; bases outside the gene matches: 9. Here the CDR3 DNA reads TGCGCCAGCAGCTTGAGGCCTAGCGGGGGGGCTAGAGAGCAGTTCTTC. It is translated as CASSLRPSGGAREQFF.

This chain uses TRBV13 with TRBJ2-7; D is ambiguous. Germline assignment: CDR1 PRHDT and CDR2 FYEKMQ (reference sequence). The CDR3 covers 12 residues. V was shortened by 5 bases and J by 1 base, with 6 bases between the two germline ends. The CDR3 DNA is TGTGCCAGCAGCGGCCAATCCTACGAGCAGTACTTC. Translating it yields CASSGQSYEQYF.

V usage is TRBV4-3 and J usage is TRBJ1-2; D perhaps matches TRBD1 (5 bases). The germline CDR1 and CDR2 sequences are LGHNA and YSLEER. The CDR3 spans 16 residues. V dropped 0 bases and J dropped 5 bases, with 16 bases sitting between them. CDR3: CASSQESGSSGYGYTF. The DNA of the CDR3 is TGCGCCAGCAGCCAAGAATCAGGGTCCTCAGGGTATGGCTACACCTTC.

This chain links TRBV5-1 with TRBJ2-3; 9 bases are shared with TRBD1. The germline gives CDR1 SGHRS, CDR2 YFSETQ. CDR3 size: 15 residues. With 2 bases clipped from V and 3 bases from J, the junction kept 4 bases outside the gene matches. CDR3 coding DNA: TGCGCCAGCAGCTTACAGGGGGCGCGGACAGATACGCAGTATTTT. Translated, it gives CASSLQGARTDTQYF.

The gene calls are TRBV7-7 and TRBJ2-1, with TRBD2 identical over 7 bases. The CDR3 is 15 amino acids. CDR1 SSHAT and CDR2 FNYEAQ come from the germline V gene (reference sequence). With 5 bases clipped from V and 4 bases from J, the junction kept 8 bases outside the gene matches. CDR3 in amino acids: CASSATSAPYNEQFF. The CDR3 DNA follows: TGTGCCAGCAGCGCCACTAGCGCCCCATACAATGAGCAGTTCTTC.